The T cell receptor beta chain described here comes from a study of blood T cell repertoires in COVID-19. The germline CDR1 and CDR2 sequences are MNHEY and SVGEGT. The CDR3 runs 17 residues. V was pared by 6 bases and J by 0 bases, with 8 bases of the junction left unmatched. Sequencing was performed with immunoSEQ multiplex PCR; in TCRdb, only in-frame clones are kept and a portion is missing. The sample yields some 430,000 clones, 90% seen once. Sequencing was carried out using PBMCs or T cells enriched from blood (not recorded which). The receptor was derived from a man aged 18-30 years who had recovered from COVID-19. The genes are TRBV6-2 or TRBV6-3 and TRBJ2-6; TRBD1 aligns across 7 bases. The CDR3 sequence: CASSLQGLFSGANVLTF. The CDR3 DNA is TGTGCCAGCAGCCTACAGGGGCTTTTCTCTGGGGCCAACGTCCTGACTTTC.